This TCR beta chain was captured by sequencing in a study of tumor-infiltrating lymphocytes in localized non-small cell lung cancer. Background on the study: Some samples were collected after neoadjuvant chemotherapy; smokers, never-smokers and several histologies were included.

The table came from immunoSEQ multiplex PCR; TCRdb's copy has only in-frame clones and leaves some out. The sample has roughly 5,400 clones; roughly 70% are singletons. For this clone: The antigen is undetermined.

General observations from the study: Higher tumor T cell infiltration than in uninvolved lung was supported by TCRbeta sequencing. Different pieces of the same tissue went to different assays, confounding technical variation with intratumor heterogeneity. Available tissue quantity limited TCR sequencing to a patient subset.

The CDR3 runs to 14 residues. V was pared by 3 bases and J by 5 bases, with 5 bases of the junction left unmatched. Germline V CDR1 and CDR2: LNHDA, SQIVND (reference sequence). The source is a human donor with non-small cell lung cancer. The sample comprised uninvolved lung tissue not adjacent to the tumor. The chain employs TRBV19 and TRBJ2-7; 9 nucleotides agree with TRBD2. DNA of the CDR3: TGTGCCAGTAGTATCGCTAGCGGGGTCGACGAGCAGTACTTC. Translation: CASSIASGVDEQYF. Drawing the rest from reference TRBV19 and TRBJ2-7, the complete variable domain is DGGITQSPKYLFRKEGQNVTLSCEQNLNHDAMYWYRQDPGQGLRLIYYSQIVNDFQKGDIAEGYSVSREKKESFPLTVTSAQKNPTAFYLCASSIASGVDEQYFGPGTRLTVT.